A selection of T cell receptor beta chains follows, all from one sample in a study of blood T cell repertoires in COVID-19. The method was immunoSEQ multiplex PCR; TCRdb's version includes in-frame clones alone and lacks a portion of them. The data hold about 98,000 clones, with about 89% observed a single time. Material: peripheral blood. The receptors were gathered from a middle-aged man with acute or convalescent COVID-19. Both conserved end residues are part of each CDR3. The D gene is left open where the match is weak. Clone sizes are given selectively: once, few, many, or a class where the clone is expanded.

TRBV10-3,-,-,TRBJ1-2,CAISGQLPGIINYGYTF,TGTGCCATCAGTGGCCAGTTGCCGGGTATAATTAACTATGGCTACACCTTC
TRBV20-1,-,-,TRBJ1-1,CSASSRLAGEAFF,TGCAGTGCTAGTTCCCGGTTGGCGGGTGAAGCTTTCTTT
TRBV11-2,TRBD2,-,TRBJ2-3,CASSRGSGRADTQYF,TGTGCCAGCAGCCGGGGAAGCGGGAGGGCCGATACGCAGTATTTT
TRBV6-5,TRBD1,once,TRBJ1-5,CASRQGNSNQPQHF,TGTGCCAGCAGACAGGGGAACAGCAATCAGCCCCAGCATTTT
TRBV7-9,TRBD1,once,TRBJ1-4,CASSSKATGRNEKLFF,TGTGCCAGCAGCTCCAAAGCGACAGGGCGTAATGAAAAACTGTTTTTT
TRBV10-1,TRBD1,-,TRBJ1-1,CASSEGDRGPTEAFF,TGCGCCAGCAGTGAAGGAGACAGGGGGCCAACTGAAGCTTTCTTT
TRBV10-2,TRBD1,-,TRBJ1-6,CASSVSGQDDSPLHF,TGCGCCAGCAGTGTATCGGGACAGGATGATTCACCCCTCCACTTT
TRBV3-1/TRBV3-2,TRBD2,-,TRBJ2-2,CASSQRRTSGTGELFF,TGTGCCAGCAGCCAACGACGGACTAGTGGCACCGGGGAGCTGTTTTTT
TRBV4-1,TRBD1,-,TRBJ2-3,CASSQGQDRGTDTQYF,TGCGCCAGCAGCCAAGGCCAGGACAGGGGAACAGATACGCAGTATTTT
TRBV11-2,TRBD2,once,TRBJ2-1,CASSLDEGLAGDNEQFF,TGTGCCAGCAGCTTAGACGAGGGACTAGCGGGAGATAATGAGCAGTTCTTC
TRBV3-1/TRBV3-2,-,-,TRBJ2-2,CASSQAGWTGELFF,TGTGCCAGCAGCCAAGCGGGTTGGACCGGGGAGCTGTTTTTT
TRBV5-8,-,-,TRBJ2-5,CASSGTGETQYF,TGTGCCAGCAGCGGTACTGGAGAGACCCAGTACTTC
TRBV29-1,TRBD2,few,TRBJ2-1,CSVEDPQRELNEQFF,TGCAGCGTTGAAGACCCCCAGCGGGAGTTGAATGAGCAGTTCTTC